This passage covers 27 T cell receptor beta chains from one sample sequenced in a study of control samples from healthy donors and cancer patients. The protocol was immunoSEQ multiplex PCR, while the TCRdb copy is restricted to in-frame clones and leaves out a portion. The repertoire consists of 75,000 to 90,000 clones, with over 75% occurring once and the leading ten covering under 7.5%. Specimen: blood. The source of these receptors is a man aged 50 to 59 in good health.

This clone was counted a single time. The chain uses TRBV18 and TRBJ2-7; 8 positions agree with TRBD2. This CDR3 has 14 amino acids. The ends lost 6 bases at V and 3 bases at J; junction bases unmatched: 7. Germline values: CDR1 KGHSH, CDR2 LQKENI. This chain's CDR3 is CASSRIRGGYEQYF. The CDR3, as DNA: TGTGCCAGCTCCCGCATCCGGGGGGGCTACGAGCAGTACTTC.

The rearrangement links TRBV2 to TRBJ1-2; D call uncertain. Trimming shortened V by 4 bases and J by 1 base, and 1 base separated the two germline ends. This CDR3 spans 11 amino acids. Germline CDR1 and CDR2: SNHLY and FYNNEI. The CDR3 DNA reads TGTGCCAGCAGTGGTAACTATGGCTACACCTTC. It translates to CASSGNYGYTF.

J is TRBJ2-1 and V is TRBV2; 8 positions agree with TRBD2. The J segment lost 5 bases and the V segment lost 2 bases, leaving 8 bases of the junction unmatched. In germline, CDR1 is SNHLY, CDR2 FYNNEI. This CDR3 comprises 16 residues. The CDR3 coding sequence is TGTGCCAGCAGTGAACGGGTAGCGGGGACCAACAATGAGCAGTTCTTC. It translates to CASSERVAGTNNEQFF.

This clone was seen once. The gene calls are TRBV9 and TRBJ2-7, with D uncertain. The CDR3 runs 13 residues. The V end lost 2 bases, the J end lost 7 bases, and 13 bases lay between the germline ends. In germline, CDR1 is SGDLS, CDR2 YYNGEE. This CDR3 reads CASSVGSHLEQYF. DNA for the CDR3: TGTGCCAGCAGCGTTGGGTCTCACCTTGAGCAGTACTTC.

This clone was seen only once. The V gene is TRBV5-1, the J gene TRBJ1-5, with D possibly TRBD1 on 5 matching bases. Germline V gives CDR1 SGHRS, CDR2 YFSETQ. This CDR3 is built from 15 residues. Trimming took off 4 bases at V and 5 bases at J, with 16 bases between the two ends. CDR3 sequence: CASSPGAPRDQPQHF. CDR3 bases: TGCGCCAGCAGCCCTGGGGCCCCGAGGGATCAGCCCCAGCATTTT. The full variable domain, its missing parts supplied by reference TRBV5-1 and TRBJ1-5, is KAGVTQTPRYLIKTRGQQVTLSCSPISGHRSVSWYQQTPGQGLQFLFEYFSETQRNKGNFPGRFSGRQFSNSRSEMNVSTLELGDSALYLCASSPGAPRDQPQHFGDGTRLSIL.

This sequence joins TRBV7-2 and TRBJ2-6; TRBD1 matches at 7 bases. J gave up 1 base and V 8 bases, and 8 bases lay outside the gene matches. This CDR3 has 16 residues. The germline gives CDR1 SGHTA, CDR2 FQGNSA. The CDR3 DNA reads as TGTGCCAGCGGCCAGGGGGTTCCTTCTGGGGCCAACGTCCTGACTTTC. Translated: CASGQGVPSGANVLTF.

The chain couples TRBV12-3 or TRBV12-4 to TRBJ1-6; D gene uncertain. The ends were cut back, 3 bases at V and 8 bases at J, with 8 bases in the middle. The CDR3 consists of 13 residues. CDR3 loop: CASSFGRDSPLHF. In DNA, the CDR3 is TGTGCCAGCAGTTTCGGTAGGGATTCACCCCTCCACTTT.

The chain combines TRBV30 with TRBJ2-7; no clear D gene. This CDR3 spans 13 amino acids. V was clipped by 5 bases and J by 1 base, with 12 bases between them. CDR1 and CDR2 from the germline V gene are GTSNPN and SVGIG (reference sequence). CDR3 amino acids: CAWRALTSYEQYF. CDR3 coding DNA: TGTGCCTGGCGGGCCCTTACGTCCTACGAGCAGTACTTC.

The rearrangement joins TRBV5-1 to TRBJ2-7; D may match TRBD1 or TRBD2 (5 bases each). V lost 0 bases to trimming and J lost 0 bases, with 13 bases between them. The V gene's germline CDR1 is SGHRS and CDR2 YFSETQ. The CDR3 consists of 16 residues. The CDR3 here is CASSLAGTVSSYEQYF. The DNA for the CDR3 is TGCGCCAGCAGCTTGGCCGGGACGGTGAGCTCCTACGAGCAGTACTTC.

This clone was seen a handful of times. The rearrangement links TRBV30 to TRBJ1-2, with a possible D match to TRBD1 (6 bases). The CDR3 spans 13 residues. Germline-derived CDR1 and CDR2 are GTSNPN and SVGIG (reference sequence). V lost 0 bases and J lost 5, with 10 bases in between. The CDR3 DNA follows: TGTGCCTGGAGTGTAAGGCAGGGGTATGGCTACACCTTC. Translation gives CAWSVRQGYGYTF.

The chain combines TRBV3-1 (or the pseudogene TRBV3-2) with TRBJ2-3; maybe TRBD2 (7 bases). V gave up 0 bases and J gave up 7 bases, with 17 bases separating them. The CDR3 spans 16 residues. Germline lookup yields CDR1 LGHDT and CDR2 YNNKEL (reference sequence). The CDR3 DNA follows: TGTGCCAGCAGCCAAGAGGGGGGGGGCCGACCTTATACGCAGTATTTT. Translated: CASSQEGGGRPYTQYF.

The sample holds a few counts of this clone. The V and J genes are TRBV3-1 (or the pseudogene TRBV3-2) and TRBJ1-5; D remains unclear. There are 14 residues in the CDR3. The V gene lost 3 bases and the J gene lost 5 bases, with 11 bases spanning the gap. Germline V CDR1 and CDR2: LGHDT, YNNKEL (reference sequence). The CDR3 loop is CASSHAWDHQPQHF. Written as DNA, the CDR3 is TGTGCCAGCAGCCACGCGTGGGATCATCAGCCCCAGCATTTT.

This rearrangement joins TRBV12-5 to TRBJ1-3; 8 nucleotides agree with TRBD1. After removal of 2 bases from V and 4 bases from J, the junction contained 7 bases not matched to a gene. This CDR3 has 16 amino acids. Germline V lookup: CDR1 LGHNT, CDR2 FRNRAP. The chain's CDR3 is CASGLWMTGAGNTIYF. For the CDR3, the DNA is TGTGCTAGTGGTTTGTGGATGACAGGGGCCGGAAACACCATATATTTT.

V gene TRBV9 combines with J gene TRBJ2-3; possible D gene TRBD1, 6 bases. CDR1 is SGDLS and CDR2 is YYNGEE in the germline V gene. This CDR3 comprises 13 residues. The V end was cut by 3 bases, the J end by 3 bases, with 8 bases between. CDR3 sequence: CASSAQGTDTQYF. The CDR3 DNA reads TGTGCCAGCAGCGCTCAGGGGACAGATACGCAGTATTTT.

The chain has TRBV11-3 and TRBJ1-1; no definite D call. V gave up 0 bases and J gave up 0 bases, with 2 bases separating them. Per germline, CDR1 SGHNT and CDR2 YENEEA. This CDR3 region has 13 residues. This chain's CDR3 is CASSLDLNTEAFF. The CDR3 DNA reads as TGTGCCAGCAGCTTAGACTTGAACACTGAAGCTTTCTTT.

CDR3 sequence reads: CASSPGPGRGDSYEQYF. For the CDR3, the DNA is TGTGCCAGCAGCCCAGGCCCGGGGAGGGGCGACTCCTACGAGCAGTACTTC. The rearrangement links TRBV7-6 to TRBJ2-7; 7 nucleotides line up with TRBD2. Per germline, CDR1 SGHVS and CDR2 FNYEAQ. The CDR3 is 17 amino acids. J gave up 0 bases and V 5 bases, and 13 bases lay outside the gene matches.

This clone was seen only once. V usage is TRBV27 and J usage is TRBJ1-3; TRBD1 is a possible D gene (6 bases). V was trimmed by 3 bases and J by 3 bases, leaving 12 bases between them. The germline gives CDR1 MNHEY, CDR2 SMNVEV (reference sequence). The CDR3 consists of 15 residues. Here the CDR3 DNA reads TGTGCCAGCAGTTTGGGCAGGGGAGGTGGAAACACCATATATTTT. Residues: CASSLGRGGGNTIYF.

This chain connects TRBV12-5 to TRBJ2-7, with 10 bases aligning to TRBD1. The trim removed 1 base at V and 1 base at J, leaving 4 bases unmatched. This CDR3 has 16 residues. The germline gives CDR1 LGHNT, CDR2 FRNRAP. The CDR3 spells CASGLGGQGESYEQYF. The CDR3 nucleotides read TGTGCTAGTGGTTTGGGAGGACAGGGGGAATCCTACGAGCAGTACTTC.

J is TRBJ2-7 and V is TRBV27; D may be TRBD1 or TRBD2 (7 bases each). Trimming removed 3 bases from V and 3 bases from J, with 18 bases in between. The CDR3 consists of 16 residues. Germline CDR1 and CDR2: MNHEY and SMNVEV (reference sequence). The DNA of the CDR3 is TGTGCCAGCAGTTTGGGGGGGGACAGATGGAGCTACGAGCAGTACTTC. Its protein product is CASSLGGDRWSYEQYF.

The genes are TRBV9 and TRBJ2-7; 8 nucleotides match TRBD1. After removal of 5 bases from V and 6 bases from J, the junction contained 19 bases not matched to a gene. Germline assignment: CDR1 SGDLS and CDR2 YYNGEE. This CDR3 region has 17 residues. The CDR3 here is CASSMGAGGVQGGEQYF. CDR3 coding DNA: TGTGCCAGCAGTATGGGAGCAGGGGGCGTCCAAGGGGGCGAGCAGTACTTC.

The CDR3 bases are TGTGCCAGCAGCCAGGGACGTCAGCCCCAGCATTTT. Translating it yields CASSQGRQPQHF. The chain is built from TRBV11-2 and TRBJ1-5; a weak D match, TRBD1 (5 bases). CDR1 and CDR2 from the germline V gene are SGHAT and FQNNGV. Trimming took off 5 bases at V and 6 bases at J, with 8 bases between the two ends. This CDR3 comprises 12 residues.

The rearrangement links TRBV5-6 to TRBJ1-6, with 7 bases aligning to TRBD1. The length of the CDR3 is 16 residues. V was clipped by 4 bases and J by 7 bases; unmatched bases: 11. Looked up from germline, CDR1 is SGHDT and CDR2 is YYEEEE. DNA of the CDR3: TGTGCCAGCAGCCCTGGGACAGCTTGGGGGAATTCACCCCTCCACTTT. It encodes CASSPGTAWGNSPLHF.

V and J are TRBV21-1 and TRBJ1-3; the table's D gene call, TRBD1, was not cross checked with the DNA. TRBV21-1 is designated a pseudogene. The CDR3 has 16 amino acids. CDR3 in DNA: TGTGCCAGCAGCCCCTGGACAGGGCGGTTTGGAAACACCATATATTTT. Translation: CASSPWTGRFGNTIYF.

As DNA, the CDR3 is TGCAGCGTTGGAACTCTAGCGGGGGCGGGCGGGGAGCTGTTTTTT. Its protein product is CSVGTLAGAGGELFF. This rearrangement joins TRBV29-1 to TRBJ2-2, with 10 bases lining up with TRBD2. After removal of 4 bases from V and 7 bases from J, the junction contained 9 bases not matched to a gene. The CDR3 loop spans 15 amino acids. Germline CDR1 reads SQVTM; CDR2 reads ANQGSEA.

The chain recombines TRBV2 with TRBJ1-5; weak D call: TRBD1 (6 bases). Germline V CDR1 and CDR2: SNHLY, FYNNEI. The CDR3 is 16 amino acids. The V end lost 2 bases, the J end lost 4 bases, and 15 bases lay between the germline ends. CDR3 nucleotides: TGTGCCAGCAGTGAAAGGAGGGGGGGCGGTAATCAGCCCCAGCATTTT. Its translation: CASSERRGGGNQPQHF. The full variable domain, its missing parts supplied by reference TRBV2 and TRBJ1-5, is EPEVTQTPSHQVTQMGQEVILRCVPISNHLYFYWYRQILGQKVEFLVSFYNNEISEKSEIFDDQFSVERPDGSNFTLKIRSTKLEDSAMYFCASSERRGGGNQPQHFGDGTRLSIL.

This rearrangement joins TRBV18 to TRBJ1-3, with D uncertain. The germline V gene has CDR1 KGHSH and CDR2 LQKENI. V gave up 2 bases and J gave up 1 base, with 9 bases separating them. The length of the CDR3 is 15 residues. CDR3 sequence: CASSPSRGSGNTIYF. The CDR3, as DNA: TGTGCCAGCTCACCATCTAGAGGATCTGGAAACACCATATATTTT.

V usage is TRBV30 and J usage is TRBJ2-7; 11 bases agree with TRBD1. This CDR3 contains 15 residues. The germline gives CDR1 GTSNPN, CDR2 SVGIG (reference sequence). V shed 2 bases, J shed 3 bases, and the junction held 6 bases outside the gene matches. CDR3 nucleotides: TGTGCCTGGAGTCCCGGACAGGGGGCTGGCTACGAGCAGTACTTC. This encodes CAWSPGQGAGYEQYF.